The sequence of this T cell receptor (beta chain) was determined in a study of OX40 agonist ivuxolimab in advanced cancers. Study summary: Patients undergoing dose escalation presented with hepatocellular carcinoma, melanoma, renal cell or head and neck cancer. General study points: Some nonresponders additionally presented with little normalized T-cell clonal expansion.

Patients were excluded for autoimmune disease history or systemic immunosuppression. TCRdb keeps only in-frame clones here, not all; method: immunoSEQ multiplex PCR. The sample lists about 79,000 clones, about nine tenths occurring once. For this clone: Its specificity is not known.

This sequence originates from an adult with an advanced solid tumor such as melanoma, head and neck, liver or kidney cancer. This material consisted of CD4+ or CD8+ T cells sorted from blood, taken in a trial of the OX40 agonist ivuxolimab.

CDR3: CASSVIDRGGTEAFF. CDR3 bases: TGTGCCAGCAGTGTGATCGACAGGGGTGGCACTGAAGCTTTCTTT. The chain links TRBV6-1 to TRBJ1-1; 8 bases line up with TRBD1. The V and J ends lost 4 bases and 4 bases, in that order; junction bases with no gene match: 8. In germline, CDR1 is MNHNS, CDR2 SASEGT. The CDR3 runs 15 residues.